This T cell receptor (beta chain) was recovered during a study of cytomegalovirus exposure and HLA in healthy donors. Overall study context: Most donors, roughly 77% of a few hundred genotyped, fell in the Caucasian-associated ancestry cluster. Overall study results and limits: Later analysis placed DRB1 highest and HLA-C lowest in TCR association rates, which differed by HLA locus. TRBV6-2, TRBV6-3 and some other V segments were unresolvable in 87-base-pair reads. Equally common other TCR beta chains were less clonally expanded than HLA-associated ones, a later analysis found.

V lost 4 bases to trimming and J lost 9 bases; unmatched junction nucleotides: 5. Germline-derived CDR1 and CDR2 are MGHRA and YSYEKL. The CDR3 covers 15 residues. Comments on this clone: The antigen is unknown.

The PCR used 60 Vbeta and 13 Jbeta primers. TCRdb's table, derived via immunoSEQ multiplex PCR, lists solely in-frame clones and lacks some. The sample has about 170,000 clones; over 70% are singletons. The receptor was isolated from a female donor in good health and CMV-seronegative. The chain combines TRBV4-1 with TRBJ2-1; TRBD2 matches at 14 bases. Sequenced input: PBMCs. As DNA, the CDR3 is TGCGCCAGCAGCCTTGGACTAGCGGGAGGTGGTGAGCAGTTCTTC. It specifies CASSLGLAGGGEQFF.